Below, 27 T cell receptor beta chains from the same sample are listed, as sequenced in a study of tumour-infiltrating T cells in Burkitt lymphoma. Data came from immunoSEQ multiplex PCR; TCRdb stores just in-frame clones and leaves some out. The sample lists some 13,000 clones, around 86% occurring once. The sequenced sample was tumor tissue. Receptors were obtained from a human donor with diffuse large B-cell lymphoma.

The rearrangement links TRBV4-3 to TRBJ1-2; D is perhaps TRBD1 (5 bases). The germline CDR1 and CDR2 sequences are LGHNA and YSLEER. The CDR3 totals 15 residues. The V end was cut by 0 bases, the J end by 5 bases, with 13 bases between. Here the CDR3 reads CASSQDLGVSYGYTF. DNA of the CDR3: TGCGCCAGCAGCCAAGATTTAGGGGTTAGTTATGGCTACACCTTC.

The V call is TRBV5-4, the J call TRBJ1-2; no definite D call. From germline, CDR1 is SGHNT and CDR2 YYREEE (reference sequence). CDR3 length: 13 residues. V was shortened by 4 bases and J by 4 bases, with 11 bases between the two germline ends. For the CDR3, the DNA is TGTGCCAGCAGCCTTCACGGCAGCTATGGCTACACCTTC. Translating gives CASSLHGSYGYTF.

V gene TRBV5-4 combines with J gene TRBJ1-2; a possible D gene is TRBD1 (5 bases). The CDR3 is made up of 14 amino acids. Trimming took 4 bases from V and 1 from J, leaving 11 bases between them. CDR1 SGHNT and CDR2 YYREEE come from the germline V gene (reference sequence). The CDR3 DNA is TGTGCCAGCAGCGAGGGCGGGGGTAACTATGGCTACACCTTC. Protein product: CASSEGGGNYGYTF.

The J gene is TRBJ2-7, the V gene TRBV7-9; 7 bases map to TRBD2. V trimming: 2 bases; J trimming: 3 bases; junction bases outside the gene matches: 7. This CDR3 spans 15 amino acids. The germline gives CDR1 SEHNR, CDR2 FQNEAQ (reference sequence). DNA of the CDR3: TGTGCCAGCAGCTTACAGCCTAGCGGAAACTACGAGCAGTACTTC. Translating it yields CASSLQPSGNYEQYF.

This sequence joins TRBV7-2 and TRBJ2-1; 9 nucleotides align to TRBD1. The germline V gene has CDR1 SGHTA and CDR2 FQGNSA. V was pared by 5 bases and J by 0 bases, with 8 bases of the junction left unmatched. The CDR3 totals 17 residues. CDR3: CASSQWTGVYSYNEQFF. CDR3 DNA: TGTGCCAGCAGCCAATGGACAGGGGTCTACTCCTACAATGAGCAGTTCTTC.

V usage is TRBV9 and J usage is TRBJ1-1, with D possibly being TRBD1 (5 bases). This CDR3 spans 14 amino acids. The germline gives CDR1 SGDLS, CDR2 YYNGEE. Trimming removed 0 bases from V and 6 bases from J, with 12 bases in between. The CDR3 DNA reads as TGTGCCAGCAGCGTAGTAGGGGAGGAAGCTGAAGCTTTCTTT. Protein: CASSVVGEEAEAFF. Looking up the rest from reference TRBV9 and TRBJ1-1 gives the full variable domain: DSGVTQTPKHLITATGQRVTLRCSPRSGDLSVYWYQQSLDQGLQFLIQYYNGEERAKGNILERFSAQQFPDLHSELNLSSLELGDSALYFCASSVVGEEAEAFFGQGTRLTVV.

V and J are TRBV27 and TRBJ1-5, with D unresolved. This CDR3 spans 16 amino acids. V was trimmed by 3 bases and J by 0 bases, leaving 12 bases between them. Germline V gene sequence: CDR1 MNHEY, CDR2 SMNVEV (reference sequence). Written as DNA, the CDR3 is TGTGCCAGCAGTTTCCGGGCACACTATAGCAATCAGCCCCAGCATTTT. Its protein product is CASSFRAHYSNQPQHF.

This clone was seen only a few times. The junction and the germline gene differ at one end; a read error may be behind it. The chain has TRBV10-1 and TRBJ1-1; TRBD1 is a possible D gene (6 bases). Germline values: CDR1 WNHNN, CDR2 SYGVQD (reference sequence). This CDR3 has 13 residues. CDR3 amino acids: CASNEQGSTEAFF. The DNA for the CDR3 is TGCGCCAGCAATGAGCAGGGGAGCACTGAAGCTTTCTTT.

The chain carries TRBV4-1 and TRBJ1-5; D gene uncertain. The germline CDR1 and CDR2 sequences are MGHRA and YSYEKL. CDR3 length: 14 amino acids. Trimming removed 4 bases at V and 0 bases at J, with 7 bases between. The CDR3 coding sequence is TGCGCCAGCAGCCCCGGGTATAGCAATCAGCCCCAGCATTTT. It yields the protein CASSPGYSNQPQHF.

The chain has TRBV7-9 and TRBJ2-7, with TRBD2 matching over 13 bases. Trimming at V came to 6 bases and at J to 2 bases, leaving 7 bases not matched to a gene. CDR3 length equals 16 residues. Germline CDR1 is SEHNR and CDR2 is FQNEAQ (reference sequence). The CDR3 loop reads CASREGTSGVTYEQYF. The CDR3 bases are TGTGCCAGCAGGGAGGGGACTAGCGGGGTAACCTACGAGCAGTACTTC.

This clone counts as medium-sized. This chain uses TRBV7-8 with TRBJ2-1; 7 bases map to TRBD2. After removal of 0 bases from V and 9 bases from J, the junction contained 2 bases not matched to a gene. The CDR3 has 13 amino acids. In germline, CDR1 is SGHVS, CDR2 FQNEAQ. The CDR3 coding sequence is TGTGCCAGCAGCTTAGCTGGCGGGGGTGAGCAGTTCTTC. Protein: CASSLAGGGEQFF.

As concerns this clone: The same CDR3 can be traced to other DNA sequences in this sample. This chain joins TRBV2 and TRBJ2-5; 12 nucleotides align to TRBD2. The junction had 8 bases not matched to a gene; V was cut back by 1 base and J by 2 bases. Germline CDR1 reads SNHLY; CDR2 reads FYNNEI. This CDR3 has 18 residues. CDR3 residues: CASSEVLASGGGQETQYF. The CDR3 nucleotides are TGTGCCAGCAGTGAAGTTCTGGCTAGCGGGGGGGGACAAGAGACCCAGTACTTC. Drawing the rest from reference TRBV2 and TRBJ2-5, the complete variable domain is EPEVTQTPSHQVTQMGQEVILRCVPISNHLYFYWYRQILGQKVEFLVSFYNNEISEKSEIFDDQFSVERPDGSNFTLKIRSTKLEDSAMYFCASSEVLASGGGQETQYFGPGTRLLVL.

V gene TRBV11-2 combines with J gene TRBJ2-7; D is uncertain. This CDR3 has 14 residues. Germline lookup yields CDR1 SGHAT and CDR2 FQNNGV. V lost 3 bases and J lost 2, with 11 bases in between. The CDR3 DNA sequence: TGTGCCAGCAGCTTTGACGGAGATACCTACGAGCAGTACTTC. Amino acid sequence: CASSFDGDTYEQYF.

The chain uses TRBV5-1 and TRBJ2-2; TRBD2 is a possible D gene (6 bases). V was trimmed by 0 bases and J by 2 bases, leaving 11 bases between them. CDR1 and CDR2 from the germline V gene are SGHRS and YFSETQ. CDR3 size: 16 residues. The CDR3 sequence is CASSLEVGRNTGELFF. The CDR3 DNA reads TGCGCCAGCAGCTTGGAGGTCGGGAGAAACACCGGGGAGCTGTTTTTT.

The gene calls are TRBV18 and TRBJ1-1, with TRBD1 as a possible D gene (6 bases). The CDR3 totals 13 residues. V was cut by 6 bases and J by 1 base, with 9 bases left in between. From germline, CDR1 is KGHSH and CDR2 LQKENI. The CDR3 DNA reads as TGTGCCAGCTCTAAGACAGGGAACACTGAAGCTTTCTTT. Protein sequence: CASSKTGNTEAFF.

The chain recombines TRBV28 with TRBJ2-3; D is unresolved. Trimming took 6 bases from V and 10 from J, leaving 11 bases between them. The germline gives CDR1 MDHEN, CDR2 SYDVKM. The CDR3 has 11 amino acids. CDR3 protein: CASRMGFAQYF. The CDR3 nucleotides read TGTGCCAGCAGGATGGGGTTTGCGCAGTATTTT. Supplemented by reference TRBV28 and TRBJ2-3, the full variable domain reads DVKVTQSSRYLVKRTGEKVFLECVQDMDHENMFWYRQDPGLGLRLIYFSYDVKMKEKGDIPEGYSVSREKKERFSLILESASTNQTSMYLCASRMGFAQYFGPGTRLTVL.

The chain links TRBV20-1 to TRBJ1-1; D is uncertain. Germline-derived CDR1 and CDR2 are DFQATT and SNEGSKA (reference sequence). The CDR3 length is 11 residues. Trimming removed 3 bases from V and 7 bases from J, with 9 bases in between. CDR3 amino acids: CSARRSGEAFF. CDR3 coding DNA: TGCAGTGCTAGGAGGTCTGGTGAAGCTTTCTTT.

The rearrangement uses TRBV4-3 and TRBJ2-1; no clear D gene. CDR3 length equals 15 residues. CDR1 and CDR2 from the germline V gene are LGHNA and YSLEER. V lost 0 bases to trimming and J lost 9 bases, with 15 bases between them. This CDR3 reads CASSQDKGHGSEQFF. Written as DNA, the CDR3 is TGCGCCAGCAGCCAAGATAAAGGCCACGGAAGTGAGCAGTTCTTC.

This clone has only a few counts. This chain links TRBV4-1 with TRBJ2-1, with 8 bases identical to TRBD1. The CDR3 is 12 amino acids. Germline loops: CDR1 MGHRA, CDR2 YSYEKL. V gave up 1 base and J gave up 10 bases; unmatched junction bases: 0. CDR3 sequence (DNA): TGCGCCAGCAGCCAAGGGACAGGGGAGCAGTTCTTC. Its translation: CASSQGTGEQFF.

The chain has TRBV19 and TRBJ1-1, with TRBD1 as a possible D gene (5 bases). Deletions cut 3 bases from V and 3 bases from J, with 29 bases between. Germline CDR1 and CDR2: LNHDA and SQIVND (reference sequence). This CDR3 contains 20 residues. The CDR3 is CASSIPFREGRGVWDTEAFF. Here the CDR3 DNA reads TGTGCCAGTAGTATCCCCTTTAGGGAGGGGCGCGGGGTATGGGACACTGAAGCTTTCTTT.

The gene calls are TRBV5-1 and TRBJ1-3; no clear D. The CDR3 runs 14 residues. CDR1 is SGHRS and CDR2 is YFSETQ in the germline V gene. V shed 0 bases and J shed 0 bases, with 4 bases lying between them. The CDR3 region has the DNA TGCGCCAGCAGCTTGGGGGGCTCTGGAAACACCATATATTTT. Translating it yields CASSLGGSGNTIYF.

The chain joins TRBV27 to TRBJ2-1, with TRBD2 identical over 12 bases. Germline assignment: CDR1 MNHEY and CDR2 SMNVEV (reference sequence). J was trimmed by 10 bases and V by 5 bases; bases with no gene match: 6. The CDR3 runs to 14 residues. The CDR3 DNA is TGTGCCAGCAGTCCTAGCGGGGGGGCGTGGGAGCAGTTCTTC. It specifies CASSPSGGAWEQFF.

The rearrangement joins TRBV14 to TRBJ2-2; possibly TRBD2 for D (6 bases). CDR3 length: 14 residues. CDR1 and CDR2 (germline): SGHDN, FVKESK. V was pared by 5 bases and J by 4 bases, with 11 bases between. The CDR3 loop reads CASSGGGATGELFF. CDR3 nucleotide sequence: TGTGCCAGCAGCGGGGGAGGCGCCACCGGGGAGCTGTTTTTT. Using reference TRBV14 and TRBJ2-2 for the parts outside the CDR3, the full variable domain is EAGVTQFPSHSVIEKGQTVTLRCDPISGHDNLYWYRRVMGKEIKFLLHFVKESKQDESGMPNNRFLAERTGGTYSTLKVQPAELEDSGVYFCASSGGGATGELFFGEGSRLTVL.

This chain joins TRBV10-3 and TRBJ1-2, with D perhaps matching TRBD1 (6 bases). The V end lost 5 bases, the J end lost 4 bases, and 8 bases lay between the germline ends. CDR3 length: 12 residues. Germline CDR1 reads ENHRY; CDR2 reads SYGVKD. The CDR3 region has the DNA TGTGCCATCAGTAGCAGGGGCTATGGCTACACCTTC. This gives the protein CAISSRGYGYTF.

The chain recombines TRBV4-3 with TRBJ2-7, with 9 bases fitting TRBD2. V lost 3 bases to trimming and J lost 3 bases; unmatched junction nucleotides: 3. The CDR3 covers 14 residues. Germline CDR1 is LGHNA and CDR2 is YSLEER. The CDR3 region is CASSQSLAGYEQYF. The CDR3 bases are TGCGCCAGCAGCCAGTCACTAGCGGGCTACGAGCAGTACTTC.

The chain carries TRBV4-1 and TRBJ2-7; D remains ambiguous. The V gene's germline CDR1 is MGHRA and CDR2 YSYEKL. The CDR3 spans 14 residues. Trimming took off 1 base at V and 4 bases at J, with 11 bases between the two ends. CDR3 protein: CASSQVLMGYEQYF. The CDR3, as DNA: TGCGCCAGCAGCCAAGTCTTAATGGGGTACGAGCAGTACTTC.

This rearrangement joins TRBV7-6 to TRBJ2-3; TRBD1 or TRBD2 may be the D gene (5 bases each). The CDR3 has 15 amino acids. Germline V CDR1 and CDR2: SGHVS, FNYEAQ. Between the trimmed V and J ends, which lost 8 bases and 2 bases, there was a span of 17 bases. CDR3 sequence reads: CASARTGTSTDTQYF. CDR3 in DNA: TGTGCCAGCGCTAGGACGGGGACCTCCACAGATACGCAGTATTTT.